This T cell receptor (beta chain) was obtained from a study of blood T cell repertoires in COVID-19. On the study more broadly: Donors in the United States, Italy and Spain gave samples during acute or convalescent COVID-19. In each case, the material was cDNA or gDNA derived from T cells, B-cell-depleted T cells, or PBMCs.

Under the authors' procedure: Scientists estimated how many nucleated cells there were by amplifying reference gene primers. Using immunoSEQ multiplex PCR, the repertoire was profiled, and TCRdb retains in-frame clones only, with some absent. Clone size and the V and J calls come from that table; the DNA yielded D and trimming. The data show about 200,000 clones, 70% to 90% seen once. The V end lost 11 bases, the J end lost 3 bases, and 20 bases lay between the germline ends. CDR3 length: 15 residues. Germline CDR1 is WNHNN and CDR2 is SYGVQD (reference sequence). This sequence was found in a man between 60 and 75 years old with acute or convalescent COVID-19. Sequenced sample: peripheral blood. The chain recombines TRBV10-1 with TRBJ1-3; TRBD1 might be the D (6 bases). The CDR3: CAYRTAWQIGNTIYF. CDR3 DNA: TGCGCCTACCGGACAGCTTGGCAAATTGGAAACACCATATATTTT.